This passage covers 7 T cell receptor beta chains from one sample sequenced in a study of blood T cell repertoires in COVID-19. TCRdb's copy holds only in-frame clones and misses some; the assay was immunoSEQ multiplex PCR. The data show about 170,000 clones, 70% to 85% seen once. The specimen sequenced was PBMCs or T cells enriched from blood (not recorded which). The receptors were sampled from a woman between 65 and 79 years old in a cohort exposed to, infected with or recovered from COVID-19 (not recorded which).

This clone showed up just a few times. The rearrangement uses TRBV4-3 and TRBJ1-5; the D is unclear. The V and J ends lost 0 bases and 6 bases respectively, with 6 bases between them. From germline, CDR1 is LGHNA and CDR2 YSLEER. The length of the CDR3 is 13 residues. CDR3 region: CASSQDYSQPQHF. As DNA, the CDR3 is TGCGCCAGCAGCCAAGATTATTCTCAGCCCCAGCATTTT.

This chain connects TRBV7-6 to TRBJ2-1, with D perhaps matching TRBD2 (6 bases). This CDR3 is 15 amino acids long. V was cut by 5 bases and J by 1 base, with 12 bases left in between. The germline V gene has CDR1 SGHVS and CDR2 FNYEAQ. As DNA, the CDR3 is TGTGCCAGCAGCACCCTAGCGACTTCCTACAATGAGCAGTTCTTC. This translates into CASSTLATSYNEQFF.

The rearrangement uses TRBV11-3 and TRBJ2-7, with TRBD1 as a possible D gene (7 bases). Trimming stripped 5 bases from V and 6 bases from J, with 20 bases between. The length of the CDR3 is 15 residues. In germline, CDR1 is SGHNT, CDR2 YENEEA. This CDR3 is CASSRTTGTEREQYF. The CDR3 region has the DNA TGTGCCAGCAGCCGCACGACAGGGACTGAGCGCGAGCAGTACTTC.

This chain connects TRBV5-8 to TRBJ2-5; D perhaps matches TRBD2 (6 bases). The length of the CDR3 is 16 residues. Germline CDR1 and CDR2: SGHTS and YDEGEE. V was clipped by 0 bases and J by 3 bases, with 15 bases between them. This chain's CDR3 is CASSLDGGGYKETQYF. DNA of the CDR3: TGTGCCAGCAGCTTGGATGGGGGAGGCTATAAAGAGACCCAGTACTTC.

J is TRBJ2-5 and V is TRBV5-1; D is unclear. The CDR3 is made up of 14 amino acids. Germline CDR1 SGHRS, CDR2 YFSETQ. V was clipped by 2 bases and J by 5 bases, with 13 bases between them. This chain's CDR3 is CASSLGRSRETQYF. The CDR3 coding sequence is TGCGCCAGCAGCTTAGGTCGGTCGCGGGAGACCCAGTACTTC. The full variable domain, in which reference TRBV5-1 and TRBJ2-5 provide the parts outside the CDR3, is KAGVTQTPRYLIKTRGQQVTLSCSPISGHRSVSWYQQTPGQGLQFLFEYFSETQRNKGNFPGRFSGRQFSNSRSEMNVSTLELGDSALYLCASSLGRSRETQYFGPGTRLLVL.

The chain combines TRBV27 with TRBJ2-7; 8 positions match TRBD2. The CDR3 consists of 19 residues. Looked up from germline, CDR1 is MNHEY and CDR2 is SMNVEV (reference sequence). Trimming cost V 3 bases and J 2 bases; bases outside gene matches: 18. CDR3 coding DNA: TGTGCCAGCAGTTTCGGTTCCTGGCGGGAGGTAGGGGACGCCTACGAGCAGTACTTC. It translates to CASSFGSWREVGDAYEQYF.

This clone has just a few counts. V gene TRBV7-8 combines with J gene TRBJ1-5, with TRBD1 matching 8 bases. This CDR3 comprises 14 residues. Germline CDR1 and CDR2: SGHVS and FQNEAQ. After removal of 2 bases from V and 9 bases from J, the junction contained 6 bases not matched to a gene. CDR3 in amino acids: CASSLPQGEAPQHF. The DNA of the CDR3 is TGTGCCAGCAGCTTACCACAGGGGGAAGCGCCCCAGCATTTT.